This TCR beta chain was retrieved from a study of blood T cell repertoires in COVID-19. Study-level information: The cDNA or gDNA used as material had been derived from T cells, B-cell-depleted T cells, or PBMCs.

Germline V gene data show CDR1 as SGHRS and CDR2 as YFSETQ. With V trimmed by 4 bases and J by 0 bases, 3 bases remained unmatched. This CDR3 spans 15 amino acids. As processed by the authors: Reference gene primer amplification yielded estimated nucleated cell counts. Clones were read by immunoSEQ multiplex PCR, and TCRdb kept only the in-frame ones, dropping some. The V and J calls and clone size come from that table; D and trimming were worked out from the DNA. The sample records roughly 120,000 clones, approximately 90% being singletons. The sequencing sample was made of peripheral blood. The clonotype comes from a woman in her fifties or sixties with acute or convalescent COVID-19. The J gene is TRBJ2-7, the V gene TRBV5-1; 11 bases agree with TRBD2. Here the CDR3 reads CASSGGLADSYEQYF. DNA for the CDR3: TGCGCCAGCAGCGGGGGACTAGCGGACTCCTACGAGCAGTACTTC.